The rows below give T cell receptor beta chains drawn from one sample of a study of breast tumors, draining lymph nodes, adjacent tissues. One entry per CDR3 protein, called by TCRdb with MiXCR from the multiplex PCR reads. The repertoire holds 83,000 or so distinct CDR3 sequences, with roughly 19% as singletons. The sequencing input was axillary lymph node tissue. The receptor source for this set is a female donor with breast cancer. Some clones in this sample may be carry-over from other donors' samples. Each CDR3 is given with its conserved first and last residue. The D gene is left open where the match is weak. Only some rows state a clone size, as once, few, many or a class for expanded clones.

D gene	V gene	CDR3 length	J gene	clone size	CDR3 protein	CDR3 DNA
-	TRBV5-1	13	TRBJ1-6	medium-sized	CASSLEGSTPLHF	TGCGCCAGCAGCTTGGAAGGGAGCACACCCCTCCACTTT
-	TRBV19	14	TRBJ1-5	many	CASSTTGNVQPQHF	TGTGCCAGTAGTACAACAGGGAATGTTCAGCCCCAGCATTTT
TRBD2	TRBV11-2	12	TRBJ2-1	many	CASSLAGDEQFF	TGTGCCAGCAGCCTAGCGGGAGATGAGCAGTTCTTC
-	TRBV11-2	16	TRBJ2-1	many	CASSLVGGDHYNEQFF	TGTGCCAGCAGCTTAGTCGGCGGTGACCACTACAATGAGCAGTTCTTC
-	TRBV13	14	TRBJ2-3	many	CASSSQGGTDTQYF	TGTGCCAGCAGCTCCCAGGGAGGCACAGATACGCAGTATTTT
TRBD1	TRBV24-1	20	TRBJ2-1	many	CATSDLPPRDREPSYNEQFF	TGTGCCACCAGTGATTTGCCCCCAAGGGACAGGGAGCCTTCATACAATGAGCAGTTCTTC
TRBD2	TRBV2	14	TRBJ2-7	once	CAIGVERDSYEQYF	TGTGCCATCGGGGTGGAGCGGGATTCTTACGAGCAGTACTTC
-	TRBV30	13	TRBJ2-2	-	CAWSRSCTGELFF	TGTGCCTGGAGCCGGTCCTGCACCGGGGAGCTGTTTTTT
-	TRBV10-3	14	TRBJ1-5	many	CAISESTRDQPQHF	TGTGCCATCAGTGAGTCGACTCGGGATCAGCCCCAGCATTTT
-	TRBV11-3	14	TRBJ2-5	many	CASSSRKGGETQYF	TGTGCCAGCAGCTCCCGCAAGGGGGGAGAGACCCAGTACTTC
-	TRBV6-4	14	TRBJ2-6	many	CASSEGSGANVLTF	TGTGCCAGCAGTGAGGGGTCAGGGGCCAACGTCCTGACTTTC
TRBD2	TRBV3-1	14	TRBJ2-7	many	CASSLGLDSYEQYF	TGTGCCAGCAGCCTCGGACTAGATTCCTACGAGCAGTACTTC
-	TRBV19	14	TRBJ2-7	many	CASSMQGYSYEQYF	TGTGCCAGTAGTATGCAGGGATACTCCTACGAGCAGTACTTC
-	TRBV20-1	16	TRBJ2-3	many	CSASVAESLPADTQYF	TGCAGTGCTAGCGTGGCGGAAAGTCTCCCCGCAGATACGCAGTATTTT
-	TRBV28	17	TRBJ2-6	-	CASSPPGTGYGANVLTF	TGTGCCAGCAGTCCTCCCGGTACAGGGTATGGGGCCAACGTCCTGACTTTC
-	TRBV20-1	14	TRBJ2-1	many	CSASWAGVHNEQFF	TGCAGTGCTAGTTGGGCGGGCGTTCACAATGAGCAGTTCTTC
-	TRBV5-1	12	TRBJ2-3	many	CASSLGADTQYF	TGTGCCAGCAGCTTAGGGGCAGATACGCAGTATTTT
-	TRBV20-1	15	TRBJ1-5	many	CSARGGRVANQPQHF	TGCAGTGCTAGGGGTGGCAGGGTAGCAAATCAGCCCCAGCATTTT
TRBD1	TRBV28	15	TRBJ1-4	-	CASSSPGTGTEKLFF	TGTGCCAGCAGTTCCCCCGGGACAGGGACTGAAAAACTGTTTTTT
-	TRBV5-1	15	TRBJ1-4	many	CASSFTGATNEKLFF	TGCGCCAGCAGCTTTACAGGTGCAACTAATGAAAAACTGTTTTTT
-	TRBV27	15	TRBJ2-5	many	CASSLGSRAGETQYF	TGTGCCAGCAGCTTGGGATCTCGGGCGGGGGAGACCCAGTACTTC
-	TRBV7-6	14	TRBJ2-1	many	CASSPRGGGNEQFF	TGTGCCAGCAGCCCTAGGGGGGGCGGCAATGAGCAGTTCTTC
-	TRBV30	15	TRBJ1-6	-	CAWSPGGGRDSPLHF	TGTGCCTGGAGCCCGGGGGGGGGGAGAGATTCACCCCTCCACTTT
-	TRBV27	13	TRBJ2-4	few	CASSSFLGGIQYF	TGTGCCAGCAGCTCGTTCCTAGGGGGCATTCAGTACTTC
-	TRBV10-2	14	TRBJ2-2	many	CASSGGPNTGELFF	TGCGCCAGCAGTGGCGGTCCGAACACCGGGGAGCTGTTTTTT
-	TRBV20-1	12	TRBJ1-5	many	CSARGQGGSQHF	TGCAGTGCTAGAGGCCAGGGTGGGTCCCAGCATTTT
-	TRBV11-2	12	TRBJ2-3	many	CASSLSGYTQYF	TGTGCCAGCAGCTTATCTGGGTATACGCAGTATTTT
-	TRBV5-6	13	TRBJ2-5	many	CASSFWGVETQYF	TGTGCCAGCAGCTTTTGGGGTGTTGAGACCCAGTACTTC
TRBD1	TRBV19	13	TRBJ2-1	many	CASSTTGVGEQFF	TGTGCCAGTAGTACAACAGGGGTTGGTGAGCAGTTCTTC
TRBD2	TRBV6-2/TRBV6-3	15	TRBJ2-2	many	CASSYAGGNTGELFF	TGTGCCAGCAGTTACGCGGGAGGGAACACCGGGGAGCTGTTTTTT
-	TRBV4-1	14	TRBJ2-7	many	CASSQDGSRYEQYF	TGCGCCAGCAGCCAAGACGGGAGTCGGTACGAGCAGTACTTC
-	TRBV7-2	13	TRBJ2-7	many	CASSQTHTYEQYF	TGTGCCAGCAGCCAAACACACACCTACGAGCAGTACTTC
TRBD2	TRBV9	15	TRBJ2-3	many	CASSVDRGGTDTQYF	TGTGCCAGCAGCGTAGACCGGGGGGGCACAGATACGCAGTATTTT
-	TRBV3-1	14	TRBJ2-1	many	CASSQESGDNEQFF	TGTGCCAGCAGCCAAGAGAGTGGGGACAATGAGCAGTTCTTC
-	TRBV5-1	15	TRBJ2-7	many	CASSLGVAEAYEQYF	TGCGCCAGCAGCTTGGGAGTAGCGGAGGCCTACGAGCAGTACTTC
-	TRBV2	12	TRBJ1-2	many	CASSPDTYGYTF	TGTGCCAGCAGTCCCGATACCTATGGCTACACCTTC
-	TRBV11-2	14	TRBJ2-1	few	CASSLGLGKDEQFF	TGTGCCAGCAGCTTAGGACTAGGAAAGGATGAGCAGTTCTTC
TRBD1	TRBV7-6	16	TRBJ2-2	many	CASSSGQGASTGELFF	TGTGCCAGCAGCTCAGGACAGGGGGCAAGCACCGGGGAGCTGTTTTTT
-	TRBV4-3	15	TRBJ2-7	many	CASSRQASGSYEQYF	TGCGCCAGCAGCCGACAGGCTAGCGGCTCCTACGAGCAGTACTTC
-	TRBV20-1	13	TRBJ1-3	many	CSARGPMGNTIYF	TGCAGTGCTAGAGGACCAATGGGAAACACCATATATTTT
TRBD2	TRBV7-2	15	TRBJ2-5	many	CASSQPTSGSETQYF	TGTGCCAGCAGCCAGCCCACTAGCGGGAGCGAGACCCAGTACTTC
-	TRBV5-1	13	TRBJ2-1	few	CASSPFSGNEQFF	TGCGCCAGCAGCCCCTTTAGCGGCAATGAGCAGTTCTTC
TRBD1	TRBV2	13	TRBJ1-2	many	CASSEATGGGYTF	TGTGCCAGCAGTGAAGCCACAGGGGGAGGCTACACCTTC
-	TRBV11-3	15	TRBJ2-3	many	CASSLSPGSTDTQYF	TGTGCCAGCAGCTTAAGCCCAGGAAGCACAGATACGCAGTATTTT
-	TRBV19	16	TRBJ2-7	few	CASSTSTGANFYEQYF	TGTGCCAGTAGTACCTCTACCGGCGCAAACTTCTACGAGCAGTACTTC
TRBD1	TRBV7-9	13	TRBJ1-6	many	CASSRQGNSPLHF	TGTGCCAGCAGCCGACAGGGTAATTCACCCCTCCACTTT
-	TRBV20-1	15	TRBJ2-7	many	CSAQGGRSDSYEQYF	TGCAGTGCCCAGGGGGGGCGAAGCGACTCCTACGAGCAGTACTTC
TRBD2	TRBV20-1	14	TRBJ2-1	once	CSGRGLAQYSEQFF	TGTAGTGGTAGAGGACTAGCACAGTACAGTGAGCAGTTCTTC
-	TRBV10-3	14	TRBJ2-3	many	CAISEEAFTDTQYF	TGTGCCATCAGTGAGGAGGCCTTCACAGATACGCAGTATTTT
-	TRBV14	14	TRBJ1-2	many	CASSQGTGDYGYTF	TGTGCCAGCAGCCAAGGAACGGGGGACTATGGCTACACCTTC
TRBD1	TRBV4-1	13	TRBJ1-4	many	CASRGTGGEKLFF	TGCGCCAGCAGGGGGACAGGGGGCGAAAAACTGTTTTTT